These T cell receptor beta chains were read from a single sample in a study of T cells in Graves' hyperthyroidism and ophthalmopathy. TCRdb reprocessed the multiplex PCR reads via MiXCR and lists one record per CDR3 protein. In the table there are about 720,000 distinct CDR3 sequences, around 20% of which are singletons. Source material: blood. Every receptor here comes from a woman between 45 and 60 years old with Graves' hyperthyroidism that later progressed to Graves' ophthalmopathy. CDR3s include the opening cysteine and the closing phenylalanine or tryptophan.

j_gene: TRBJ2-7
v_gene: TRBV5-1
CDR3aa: CASSLQTGRSSYEQYF

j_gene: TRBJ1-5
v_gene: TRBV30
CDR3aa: CAWSWTGTHQPQHF

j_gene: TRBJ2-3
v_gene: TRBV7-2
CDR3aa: CASSRGRLGTDTQYF

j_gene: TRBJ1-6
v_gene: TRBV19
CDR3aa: CATAPTVGGIHNSPLHF

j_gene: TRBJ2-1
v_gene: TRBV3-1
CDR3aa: CASSQDIGTAYNEQFF

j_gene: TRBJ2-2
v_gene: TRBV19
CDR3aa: CASSRDRGTTGELFF

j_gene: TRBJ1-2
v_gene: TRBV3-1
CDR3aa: CASSVARISRYGYTF

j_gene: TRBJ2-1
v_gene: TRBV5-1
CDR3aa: CASSLSIEQFF

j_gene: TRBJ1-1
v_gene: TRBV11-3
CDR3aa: CASSLVDNTEAFF

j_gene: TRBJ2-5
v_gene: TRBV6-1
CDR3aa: CASTADRGVQETQYF

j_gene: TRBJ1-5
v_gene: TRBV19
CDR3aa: CASSISRTVNQPQHF

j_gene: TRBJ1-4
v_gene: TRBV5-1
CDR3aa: CASSSRGSRNEKLFF

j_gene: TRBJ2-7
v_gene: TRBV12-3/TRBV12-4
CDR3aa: CASSIYQPSSYEQYF

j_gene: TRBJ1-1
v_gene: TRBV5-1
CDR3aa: CASSLAGRGREAFF

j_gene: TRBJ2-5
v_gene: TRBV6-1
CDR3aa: CASSITGLTGGQETQYF

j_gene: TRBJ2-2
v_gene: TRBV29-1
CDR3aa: CSVKTGPLEAGELFF

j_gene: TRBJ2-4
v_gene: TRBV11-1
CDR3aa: CASSFGGITNLQYF

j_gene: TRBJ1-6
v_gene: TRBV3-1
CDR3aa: CASSQSTDSPLHF

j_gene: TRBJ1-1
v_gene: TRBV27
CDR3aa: CASSLQGGSNTEAFF

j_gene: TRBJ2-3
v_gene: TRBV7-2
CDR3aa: CASSLWGTSGGPDTQYF

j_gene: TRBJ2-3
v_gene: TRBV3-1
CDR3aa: CASSQEWWDTQYF

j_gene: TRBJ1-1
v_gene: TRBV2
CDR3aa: CASKWPQNTEAFF

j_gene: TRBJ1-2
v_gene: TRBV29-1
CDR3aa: CSVDVGDYGYTF

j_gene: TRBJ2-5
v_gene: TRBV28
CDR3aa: CASSLAGFEKTQYF

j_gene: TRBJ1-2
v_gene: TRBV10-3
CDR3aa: CAISEFSDSNYGYTF

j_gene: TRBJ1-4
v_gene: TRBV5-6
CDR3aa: CASSLAAGLGEKLFF

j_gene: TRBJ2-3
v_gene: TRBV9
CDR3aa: CAGSVQGDTQYF

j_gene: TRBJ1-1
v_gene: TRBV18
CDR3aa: CASSPQGYTEAFF

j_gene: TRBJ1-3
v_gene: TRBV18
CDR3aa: CASSPTLTPAGRGFGNTIYF

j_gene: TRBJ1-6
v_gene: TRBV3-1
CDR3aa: CASSRGASSYNSPLHF

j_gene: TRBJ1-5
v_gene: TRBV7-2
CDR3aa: CASSLEWRHSNQPQHF

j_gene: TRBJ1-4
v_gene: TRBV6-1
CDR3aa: CASSYSKITGNEKLFF

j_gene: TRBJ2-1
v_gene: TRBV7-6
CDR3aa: CASSFPEGVRNEQFF

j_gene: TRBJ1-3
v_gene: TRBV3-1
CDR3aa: CASSPLGPSSGNTIYF

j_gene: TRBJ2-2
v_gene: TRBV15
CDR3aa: CATTPGANTGELFF

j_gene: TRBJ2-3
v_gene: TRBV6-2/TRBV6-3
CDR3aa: CASSYSSGGERYF

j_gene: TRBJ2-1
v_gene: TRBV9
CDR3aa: CASSVGVTVTWGNEQFF

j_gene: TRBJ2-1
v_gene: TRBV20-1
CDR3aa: CSAGVAGASYNEQFF

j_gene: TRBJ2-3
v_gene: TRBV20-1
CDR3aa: CSARARILAGLNTQYF

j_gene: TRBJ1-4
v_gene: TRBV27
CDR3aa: CASSSQRTNEKLFF

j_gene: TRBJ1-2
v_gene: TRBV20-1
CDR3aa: CSALQGRSGYTF

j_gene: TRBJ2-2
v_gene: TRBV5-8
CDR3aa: CASSGGQGLAGLTGELFF

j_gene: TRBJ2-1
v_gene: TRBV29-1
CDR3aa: CSVRPPGGGGAGEQFF

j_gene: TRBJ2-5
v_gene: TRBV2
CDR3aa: CASSTVRGGETQYF

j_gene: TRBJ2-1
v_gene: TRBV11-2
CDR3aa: CASSVVAHASYNEQFF

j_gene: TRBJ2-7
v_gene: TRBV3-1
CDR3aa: CASSPSGEYSYEQYF

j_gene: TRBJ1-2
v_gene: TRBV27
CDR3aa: CASSLGRMEFYGYTF

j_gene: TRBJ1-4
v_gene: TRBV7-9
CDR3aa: CASSLAGSQGRGEKLFF

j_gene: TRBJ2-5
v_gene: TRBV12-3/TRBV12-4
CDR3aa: CASSLDPSRETQYF

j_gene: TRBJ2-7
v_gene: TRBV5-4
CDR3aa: CASSLPGLPDYEQYF

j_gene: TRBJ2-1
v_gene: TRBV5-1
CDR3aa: CASSPRTASSYNEQFF

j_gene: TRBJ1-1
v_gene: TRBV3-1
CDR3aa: CASSQGGAREAFF

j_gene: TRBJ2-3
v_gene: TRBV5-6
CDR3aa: CASSLATSGSTDTQYF

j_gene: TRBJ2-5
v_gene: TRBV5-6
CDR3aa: CASSLVQQETQYF

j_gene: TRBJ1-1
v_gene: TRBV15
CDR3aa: CATSGDRNTEAFF

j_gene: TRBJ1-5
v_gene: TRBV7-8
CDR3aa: CASSRQIGGVGNQPQHF

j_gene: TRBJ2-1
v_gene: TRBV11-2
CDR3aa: CASSRGGTIEQFF

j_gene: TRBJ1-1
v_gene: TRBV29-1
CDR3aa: CSANSGAPFTEAFF

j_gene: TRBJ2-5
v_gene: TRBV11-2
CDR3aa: CASSLSTGGSQETQYF

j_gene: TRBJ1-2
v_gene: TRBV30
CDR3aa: CAWYHRGKGGYTF